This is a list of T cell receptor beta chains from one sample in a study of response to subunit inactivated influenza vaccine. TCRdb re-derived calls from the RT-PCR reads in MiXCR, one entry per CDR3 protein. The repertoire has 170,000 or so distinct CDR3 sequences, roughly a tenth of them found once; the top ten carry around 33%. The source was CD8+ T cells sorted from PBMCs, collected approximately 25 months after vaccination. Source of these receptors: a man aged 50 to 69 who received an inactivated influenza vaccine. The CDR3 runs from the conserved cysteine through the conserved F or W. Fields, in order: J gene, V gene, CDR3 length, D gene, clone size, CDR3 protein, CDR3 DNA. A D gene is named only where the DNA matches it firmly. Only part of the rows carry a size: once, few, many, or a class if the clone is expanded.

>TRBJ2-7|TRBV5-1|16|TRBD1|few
CASSITAGTVKYEQYF
TGCGCCAGCAGCATCACCGCCGGGACAGTCAAGTACGAGCAGTACTTC
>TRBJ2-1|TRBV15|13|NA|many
CATSRDLWAEQFF
TGTGCCACCAGCAGAGATCTATGGGCTGAGCAGTTCTTC
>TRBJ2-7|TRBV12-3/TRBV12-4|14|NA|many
CASSFGGLSYEQYF
TGTGCCAGCAGTTTTGGTGGTCTCTCCTACGAGCAGTACTTC
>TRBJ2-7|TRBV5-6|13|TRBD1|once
CASSADRGLEQYF
TGTGCCAGCAGCGCGGACAGGGGGCTCGAGCAGTACTTC
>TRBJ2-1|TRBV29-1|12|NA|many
CSVDSRGGEQFF
TGCAGCGTTGATTCAAGGGGGGGTGAGCAGTTCTTC
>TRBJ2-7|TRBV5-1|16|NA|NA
CASSNPPASSAYEQYF
TGCGCCAGCAGCAACCCCCCGGCCTCCTCTGCCTACGAGCAGTACTTC
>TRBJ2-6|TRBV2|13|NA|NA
CASSPPGKLVLTF
TGTGCCAGCAGTCCCCCTGGAAAACTCGTCCTGACTTTC
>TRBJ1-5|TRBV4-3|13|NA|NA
CASSQEADQPQHF
TGCGCCAGCAGCCAAGAGGCGGATCAGCCCCAGCATTTT
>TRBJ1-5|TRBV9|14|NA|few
CASSPDGLRGPQHF
TGTGCCAGCAGCCCCGACGGTCTCCGAGGGCCCCAGCATTTT
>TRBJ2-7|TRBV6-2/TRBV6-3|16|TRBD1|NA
CASSLLGTALSYEQYF
TGTGCCAGCAGTTTACTAGGGACAGCCTTATCCTACGAGCAGTACTTC
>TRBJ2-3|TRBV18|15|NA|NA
CASSPTAGWADTQYF
TGTGCCAGCTCACCAACTGCAGGGTGGGCAGATACGCAGTATTTT
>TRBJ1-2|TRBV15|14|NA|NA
CATSRDEAAHGYTF
TGTGCCACCAGCAGAGATGAAGCCGCACATGGCTACACCTTC
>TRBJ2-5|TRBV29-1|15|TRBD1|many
CSVELRGQGPETQYF
TGCAGCGTTGAATTGCGGGGACAGGGGCCGGAGACCCAGTACTTC
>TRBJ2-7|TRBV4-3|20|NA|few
CASSQDFFRGVERGSHEQYF
TGCGCCAGCAGCCAAGATTTTTTTAGGGGGGTAGAGAGAGGCTCCCACGAGCAGTACTTC
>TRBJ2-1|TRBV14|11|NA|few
CASSSWNEQFF
TGTGCCAGCAGCTCCTGGAATGAGCAGTTCTTC
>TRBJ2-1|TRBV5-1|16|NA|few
CASSYQGVAGHNEQFF
TGCGCCAGCAGCTACCAGGGGGTAGCGGGACACAATGAGCAGTTCTTC
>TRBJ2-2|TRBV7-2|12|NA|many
CASSSLKMELFF
TGTGCCAGCAGCTCTTTAAAAATGGAGCTGTTTTTT
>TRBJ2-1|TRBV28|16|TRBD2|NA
CASEESGALSYNEQFF
TGTGCCAGCGAAGAAAGCGGGGCGCTCTCCTACAATGAGCAGTTCTTC